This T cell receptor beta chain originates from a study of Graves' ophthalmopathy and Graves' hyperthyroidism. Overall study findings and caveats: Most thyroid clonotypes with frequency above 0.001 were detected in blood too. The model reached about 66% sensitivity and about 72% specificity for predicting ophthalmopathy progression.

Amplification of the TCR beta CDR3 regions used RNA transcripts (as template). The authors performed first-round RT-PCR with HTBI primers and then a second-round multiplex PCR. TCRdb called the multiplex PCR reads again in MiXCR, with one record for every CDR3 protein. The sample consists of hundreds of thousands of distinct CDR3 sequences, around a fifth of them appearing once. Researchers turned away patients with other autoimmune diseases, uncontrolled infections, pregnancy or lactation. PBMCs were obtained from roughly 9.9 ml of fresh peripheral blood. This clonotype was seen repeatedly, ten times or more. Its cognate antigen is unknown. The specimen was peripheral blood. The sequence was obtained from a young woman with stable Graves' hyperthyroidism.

The DNA of the CDR3 is TGTGCCAGCAGCTTAGACGTGGCGGGCGGAGAGACCCAGTACTTC. It yields the protein CASSLDVAGGETQYF. The rearrangement uses TRBV11-2 and TRBJ2-5, with D possibly TRBD2 on 5 matching bases. Germline V gene data show CDR1 as SGHAT and CDR2 as FQNNGV. Trimming pared 0 bases from V and 4 bases from J, leaving 12 bases between. The CDR3 spans 15 residues.